This TCR beta chain was recovered during a study of OX40 agonist ivuxolimab in advanced cancers. CDR3 length equals 11 residues. CDR1 is SGHDN and CDR2 is FVKESK in the germline V gene. The ends were cut back, 4 bases at V and 8 bases at J, with 8 bases in the middle. TCRdb's copy holds only in-frame clones and misses some; the assay was immunoSEQ multiplex PCR. This table holds about 89,000 clones, roughly 88% found once. The sequence came from an adult with an advanced solid tumor such as melanoma, head and neck, liver or kidney cancer. The chain uses TRBV14 and TRBJ1-2; D may be TRBD1 (6 bases). This sample comprised CD4+ or CD8+ T cells sorted from blood, obtained in a trial of the OX40 agonist ivuxolimab. DNA of the CDR3: TGTGCCAGCAGCCCAGGGGAAGGCTACACCTTC. Translation gives CASSPGEGYTF. Together with reference TRBV14 and TRBJ1-2, the CDR3 gives the full variable domain: EAGVTQFPSHSVIEKGQTVTLRCDPISGHDNLYWYRRVMGKEIKFLLHFVKESKQDESGMPNNRFLAERTGGTYSTLKVQPAELEDSGVYFCASSPGEGYTFGSGTRLTVV.